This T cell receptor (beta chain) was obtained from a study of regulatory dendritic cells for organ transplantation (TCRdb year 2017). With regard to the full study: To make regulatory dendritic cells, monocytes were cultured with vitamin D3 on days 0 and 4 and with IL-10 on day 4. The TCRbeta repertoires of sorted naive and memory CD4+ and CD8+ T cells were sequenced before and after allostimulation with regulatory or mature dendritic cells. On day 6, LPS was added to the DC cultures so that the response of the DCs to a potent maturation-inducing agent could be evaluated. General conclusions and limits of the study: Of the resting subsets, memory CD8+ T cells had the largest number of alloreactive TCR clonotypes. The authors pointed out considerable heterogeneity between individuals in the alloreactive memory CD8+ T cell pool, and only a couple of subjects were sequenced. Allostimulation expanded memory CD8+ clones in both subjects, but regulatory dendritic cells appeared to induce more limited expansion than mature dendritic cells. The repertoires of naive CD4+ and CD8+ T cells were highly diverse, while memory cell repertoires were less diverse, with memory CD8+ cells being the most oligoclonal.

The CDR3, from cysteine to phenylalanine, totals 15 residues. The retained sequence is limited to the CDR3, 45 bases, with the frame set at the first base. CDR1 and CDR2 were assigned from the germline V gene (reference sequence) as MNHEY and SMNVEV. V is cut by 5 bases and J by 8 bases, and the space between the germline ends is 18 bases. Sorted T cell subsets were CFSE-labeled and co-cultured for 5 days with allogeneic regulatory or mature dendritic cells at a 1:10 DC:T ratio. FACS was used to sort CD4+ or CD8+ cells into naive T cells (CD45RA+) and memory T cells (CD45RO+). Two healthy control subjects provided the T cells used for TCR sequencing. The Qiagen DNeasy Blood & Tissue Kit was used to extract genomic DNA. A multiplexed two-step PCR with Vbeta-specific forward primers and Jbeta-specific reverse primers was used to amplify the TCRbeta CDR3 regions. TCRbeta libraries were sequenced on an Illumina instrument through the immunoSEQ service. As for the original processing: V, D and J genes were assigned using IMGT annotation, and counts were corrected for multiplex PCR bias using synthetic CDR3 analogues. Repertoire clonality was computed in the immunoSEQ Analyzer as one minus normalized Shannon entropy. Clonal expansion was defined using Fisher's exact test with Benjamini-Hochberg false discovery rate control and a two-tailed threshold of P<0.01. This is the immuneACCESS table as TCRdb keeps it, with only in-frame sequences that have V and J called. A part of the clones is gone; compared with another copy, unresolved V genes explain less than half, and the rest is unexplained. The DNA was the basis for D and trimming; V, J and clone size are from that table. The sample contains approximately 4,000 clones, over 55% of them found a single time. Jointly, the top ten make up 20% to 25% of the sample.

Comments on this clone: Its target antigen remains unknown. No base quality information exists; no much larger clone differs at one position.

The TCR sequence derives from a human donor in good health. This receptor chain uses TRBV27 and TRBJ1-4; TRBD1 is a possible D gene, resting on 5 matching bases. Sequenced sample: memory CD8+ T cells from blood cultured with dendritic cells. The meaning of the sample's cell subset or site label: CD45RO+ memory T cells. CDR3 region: CASSQAGRVVEKLFF. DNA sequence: TGTGCCAGCAGTCAGGCCGGCAGGGTAGTGGAAAAACTGTTTTTT.